This T cell receptor beta chain stems from a study of blood T cells in healthy people across ages. The table lists this clonotype with a few counts. Its antigen remains unidentified. Germline V gene lookup returns CDR1 SGHRS and CDR2 YFSETQ. The CDR3 covers 16 residues. The V gene end was trimmed by 2 bases and the J gene end by 4 bases; junction bases not matched to a gene: 10. Isolation of PBMCs gave at least 7 million cells per sample. Overall study results and limits: Estimates based on one million T cells were treated as lower bounds.

Next came a second PCR, run for about 7 to 12 cycles, which used a sample-barcoded 5' primer along with a J-beta primer mix. Per sample, CDR3-containing paired-end reads numbered at least 2.5 million. Via MiXCR, TCRdb re-called the 5' RACE reads, giving one row per CDR3 protein. The repertoire holds about 1,500,000 distinct CDR3 sequences, with roughly 40% as singletons. The chain couples TRBV5-1 to TRBJ2-7; TRBD2 matches at 9 bases. The receptor's source is a woman aged 18-35 years in good health. Sequences were obtained from blood. The CDR3 here is CASSFSGRHSGYEQYF. DNA of the CDR3: TGCGCCAGCAGCTTCAGCGGGAGGCACTCCGGGTACGAGCAGTACTTC.